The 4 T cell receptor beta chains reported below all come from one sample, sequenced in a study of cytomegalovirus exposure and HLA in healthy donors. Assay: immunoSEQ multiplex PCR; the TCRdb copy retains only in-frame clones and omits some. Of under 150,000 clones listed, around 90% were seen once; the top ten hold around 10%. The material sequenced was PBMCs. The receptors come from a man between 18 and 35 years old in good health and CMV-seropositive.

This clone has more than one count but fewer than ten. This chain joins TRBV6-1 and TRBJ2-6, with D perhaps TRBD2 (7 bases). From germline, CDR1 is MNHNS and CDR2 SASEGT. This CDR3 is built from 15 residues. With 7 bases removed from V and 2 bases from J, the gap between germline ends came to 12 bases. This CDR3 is CASKLGGAGANVLTF. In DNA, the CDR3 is TGTGCCAGCAAGTTAGGGGGGGCTGGGGCCAACGTCCTGACTTTC.

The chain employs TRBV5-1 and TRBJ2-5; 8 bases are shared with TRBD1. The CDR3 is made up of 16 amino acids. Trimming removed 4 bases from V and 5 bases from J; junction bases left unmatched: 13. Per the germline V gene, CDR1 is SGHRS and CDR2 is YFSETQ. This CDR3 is CASSPKRDRPGETQYF. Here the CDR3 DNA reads TGCGCCAGCAGCCCGAAGAGGGACAGGCCCGGGGAGACCCAGTACTTC.

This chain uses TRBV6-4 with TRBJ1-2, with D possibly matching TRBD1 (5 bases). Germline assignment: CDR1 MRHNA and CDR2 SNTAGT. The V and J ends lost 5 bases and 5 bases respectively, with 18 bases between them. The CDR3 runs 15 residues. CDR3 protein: CASSRLAGEGYGYTF. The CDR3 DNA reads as TGTGCCAGCAGTCGCCTCGCGGGGGAGGGATATGGCTACACCTTC.

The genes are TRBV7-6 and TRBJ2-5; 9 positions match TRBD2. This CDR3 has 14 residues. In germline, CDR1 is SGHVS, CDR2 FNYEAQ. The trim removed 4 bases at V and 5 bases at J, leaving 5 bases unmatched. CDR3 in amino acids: CASSSDSGGETQYF. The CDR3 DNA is TGTGCCAGCAGCTCCGATAGCGGGGGCGAGACCCAGTACTTC. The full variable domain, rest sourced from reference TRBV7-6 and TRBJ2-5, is GAGVSQSPRYKVTKRGQDVALRCDPISGHVSLYWYRQALGQGPEFLTYFNYEAQQDKSGLPNDRFSAERPEGSISTLTIQRTEQRDSAMYRCASSSDSGGETQYFGPGTRLLVL.